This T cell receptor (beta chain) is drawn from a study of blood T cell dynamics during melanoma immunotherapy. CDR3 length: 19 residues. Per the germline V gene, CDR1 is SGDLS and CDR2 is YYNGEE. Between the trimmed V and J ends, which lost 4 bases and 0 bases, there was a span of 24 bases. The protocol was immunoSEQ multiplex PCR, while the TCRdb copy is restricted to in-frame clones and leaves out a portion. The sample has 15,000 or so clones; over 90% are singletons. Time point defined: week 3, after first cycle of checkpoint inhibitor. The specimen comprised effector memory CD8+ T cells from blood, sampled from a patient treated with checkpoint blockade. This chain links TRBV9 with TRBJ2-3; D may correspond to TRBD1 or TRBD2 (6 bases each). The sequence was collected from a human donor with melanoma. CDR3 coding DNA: TGTGCCAGCAGCCCCCGCCCACTCATCGGGGGCAGTAGCACAGATACGCAGTATTTT. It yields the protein CASSPRPLIGGSSTDTQYF.